The 22 T cell receptor beta chains below all came from one sample that was sequenced in a study of T cell responses to AZD1222 COVID-19 vaccine. Libraries were prepared by immunoSEQ multiplex PCR; TCRdb keeps only in-frame clonotypes and omits some of them. Seen here are over 85,000 clones, 70% to 85% observed once, and the top ten hold more than 13%. Specimen: peripheral blood, collected 28 days after the second AZD1222 dose. These receptors all stem from an adult who received the AZD1222 COVID-19 vaccine.

This sequence joins TRBV13 and TRBJ2-5; D tentatively fits TRBD1 or TRBD2 (5 bases each). Germline CDR1 and CDR2: PRHDT and FYEKMQ (reference sequence). The CDR3 spans 16 residues. Deletions cut 0 bases from V and 5 bases from J, with 16 bases between. CDR3 bases: TGTGCCAGCAGCTTAGGCAGAGGGCCAGGGTCCGAGACCCAGTACTTC. It specifies CASSLGRGPGSETQYF.

The V call is TRBV10-3, the J call TRBJ1-1, with D unresolved. Germline CDR1 is ENHRY and CDR2 is SYGVKD. The CDR3 length is 12 residues. Between the trimmed V and J ends, which lost 3 bases and 1 base, there was a span of 3 bases. Here the CDR3 DNA reads TGTGCCATCAGTGAAAGGAACACTGAAGCTTTCTTT. Protein product: CAISERNTEAFF.

The chain links TRBV7-2 to TRBJ1-1; the D is unclear. In germline, CDR1 is SGHTA, CDR2 FQGNSA. CDR3 length equals 14 residues. The germline V and J ends were trimmed by 5 bases and 0 bases, with 10 bases remaining between them. For the CDR3, the DNA is TGTGCCAGCAGCCCGTGGGCCTTGAACACTGAAGCTTTCTTT. As protein: CASSPWALNTEAFF.

The chain is built from TRBV6-2 or TRBV6-3 and TRBJ1-6, with D possibly being TRBD1 (6 bases). This CDR3 region has 13 residues. Trimming stripped 5 bases from V and 9 bases from J, with 11 bases between. Germline V gene sequence: CDR1 MNHEY, CDR2 SVGEGT. The CDR3 is CASSTTGTSPLHF. The CDR3 DNA is TGTGCCAGCAGTACAACAGGGACTTCACCCCTCCACTTT.

The chain employs TRBV27 and TRBJ1-2; unclear D gene. The germline gives CDR1 MNHEY, CDR2 SMNVEV (reference sequence). The CDR3 is 14 residues long. V lost 0 bases, J lost 1 base, and 6 bases lay in between. CDR3 in DNA: TGTGCCAGCAGTTTATCCGAAAATAACTATGGCTACACCTTC. This codes for CASSLSENNYGYTF.

The chain is built from TRBV6-5 and TRBJ2-7, with unresolved D. V dropped 2 bases and J dropped 2 bases, with 7 bases sitting between them. This CDR3 has 13 amino acids. Germline V gives CDR1 MNHEY, CDR2 SVGAGI. In DNA form, the CDR3 reads TGTGCCAGCAGTTACGCCCGCGCCTACGAGCAGTACTTC. Translation gives CASSYARAYEQYF.

Here the CDR3 DNA reads TGTGCCAGCAGTTCGACAGGGGCCCTAAACTATGGCTACACCTTC. Protein sequence: CASSSTGALNYGYTF. The chain is built from TRBV7-2 and TRBJ1-2; 8 nucleotides align to TRBD1. This CDR3 contains 15 residues. The trim removed 6 bases at V and 2 bases at J, leaving 8 bases unmatched. CDR1 and CDR2 (germline): SGHTA, FQGNSA.

The CDR3 coding sequence is TGTGCCAGTAGGTTGAGCGGGGGGTACAATGAGCAGTTCTTC. Protein product: CASRLSGGYNEQFF. The chain carries TRBV19 and TRBJ2-1; TRBD2 aligns across 9 bases. Germline V lookup: CDR1 LNHDA, CDR2 SQIVND (reference sequence). The CDR3 is made up of 14 amino acids. The V and J ends lost 6 bases and 4 bases, in that order; junction bases with no gene match: 4. Using reference TRBV19 and TRBJ2-1 for the parts outside the CDR3, the full variable domain is DGGITQSPKYLFRKEGQNVTLSCEQNLNHDAMYWYRQDPGQGLRLIYYSQIVNDFQKGDIAEGYSVSREKKESFPLTVTSAQKNPTAFYLCASRLSGGYNEQFFGPGTRLTVL.

The chain couples TRBV15 to TRBJ1-4; D is undetermined. Between the trimmed V and J ends, which lost 3 bases and 2 bases, there was a span of 10 bases. Germline V gene sequence: CDR1 LNHNV, CDR2 YYDKDF (reference sequence). The CDR3 consists of 15 residues. CDR3 residues: CATSRERRTNEKLFF. DNA for the CDR3: TGTGCCACCAGCAGGGAGAGGAGGACTAATGAAAAACTGTTTTTT.

The rearrangement uses TRBV28 and TRBJ1-2, with TRBD1 matching over 7 bases. The CDR3 has 16 residues. V lost 6 bases, J lost 0 bases, and 10 bases stayed unmatched. The germline V gene encodes CDR1 MDHEN and CDR2 SYDVKM. CDR3 loop: CASSINRGRANYGYTF. The DNA of the CDR3 is TGTGCCAGCAGCATTAACAGGGGCCGAGCTAACTATGGCTACACCTTC.

The chain combines TRBV14 with TRBJ1-4; D may be TRBD1 (5 bases). From germline, CDR1 is SGHDN and CDR2 FVKESK. This CDR3 is 14 amino acids long. V lost 4 bases and J lost 8, with 14 bases in between. Written as DNA, the CDR3 is TGTGCCAGCAGCCCGAGGACAAAGGGGGAAAAACTGTTTTTT. This codes for CASSPRTKGEKLFF.

This chain connects TRBV12-3 or TRBV12-4 to TRBJ2-7, with TRBD1 identical over 9 bases. The CDR3 spans 12 residues. The V gene end was trimmed by 7 bases and the J gene end by 6 bases; junction bases not matched to a gene: 4. The CDR3 spells CASNHRGLEQYF. In DNA, the CDR3 is TGTGCCAGCAACCACAGGGGGCTCGAGCAGTACTTC.

The rearrangement uses TRBV28 and TRBJ1-2; D gene unclear. Germline V gene lookup returns CDR1 MDHEN and CDR2 SYDVKM. The CDR3 has 13 amino acids. Trimming pared 0 bases from V and 6 bases from J, leaving 8 bases between. CDR3 coding DNA: TGTGCCAGCAGTTTATGGTCGACACATGGCTACACCTTC. This gives the protein CASSLWSTHGYTF.

The gene calls are TRBV11-3 and TRBJ2-4; either TRBD1 or TRBD2 may fit D (5 bases each). This CDR3 region has 14 residues. Trimming shortened V by 5 bases and J by 6 bases, and 14 bases separated the two germline ends. The V gene's germline CDR1 is SGHNT and CDR2 YENEEA. The CDR3 region has the DNA TGTGCCAGCAGCCGAACGGGACCCCCAAACATTCAGTACTTC. This gives the protein CASSRTGPPNIQYF.

The chain combines TRBV10-2 with TRBJ2-4, with 7 bases fitting TRBD2. The V gene end was trimmed by 6 bases and the J gene end by 8 bases; junction bases not matched to a gene: 7. Germline lookup yields CDR1 WSHSY and CDR2 SAAADI. The CDR3 has 13 residues. CDR3 nucleotide sequence: TGCGCCAGCAGCCCCGGGACTACGGACATTCAGTACTTC. It specifies CASSPGTTDIQYF.

This chain joins TRBV10-1 and TRBJ2-7; D is possibly TRBD2 (6 bases). Trimming took off 9 bases at V and 2 bases at J, with 11 bases between the two ends. The CDR3 extends over 12 amino acids. Germline CDR1 and CDR2: WNHNN and SYGVQD (reference sequence). The CDR3 region is CARTSSAYEQYF. For the CDR3, the DNA is TGCGCCAGAACTTCTAGCGCCTACGAGCAGTACTTC.

This clone came up a few times. The V and J genes are TRBV5-1 and TRBJ2-7; a possible D gene is TRBD1 (5 bases). V was cut by 5 bases and J by 3 bases, with 15 bases left in between. The CDR3 sequence is 14 residues long. CDR1 is SGHRS and CDR2 is YFSETQ in the germline V gene. CDR3 in amino acids: CASRPQGFVYEQYF. The CDR3 region has the DNA TGCGCCAGCAGACCTCAGGGTTTCGTCTACGAGCAGTACTTC.

The chain carries TRBV19 and TRBJ1-1; TRBD1 agrees at 7 bases. The CDR3 runs 16 residues. CDR1 LNHDA and CDR2 SQIVND come from the germline V gene (reference sequence). V gave up 3 bases and J gave up 2 bases; unmatched junction bases: 9. In DNA form, the CDR3 reads TGTGCCAGTAGTATTTCAGGGGGACAGCAAAACACTGAAGCTTTCTTT. Amino acid sequence: CASSISGGQQNTEAFF. The complete variable domain, with remaining parts taken from reference TRBV19 and TRBJ1-1, reads DGGITQSPKYLFRKEGQNVTLSCEQNLNHDAMYWYRQDPGQGLRLIYYSQIVNDFQKGDIAEGYSVSREKKESFPLTVTSAQKNPTAFYLCASSISGGQQNTEAFFGQGTRLTVV.

This chain connects TRBV7-3 to TRBJ1-1, with unresolved D. Per the germline V gene, CDR1 is SGHTA and CDR2 is FQGTGA. The V gene lost 5 bases and the J gene lost 5 bases, with 12 bases spanning the gap. This CDR3 is built from 13 residues. The DNA of the CDR3 is TGTGCCAGCAGCCCACGGGAGGGAACTGAAGCTTTCTTT. Residues: CASSPREGTEAFF.

This clone was found a few times. The chain joins TRBV13 to TRBJ2-2, with D possibly TRBD2 on 5 matching bases. The CDR3 consists of 15 residues. Trimming shortened V by 4 bases and J by 6 bases, and 15 bases separated the two germline ends. The germline V gene has CDR1 PRHDT and CDR2 FYEKMQ (reference sequence). CDR3 sequence: CASSSVALAPGELFF. The DNA for the CDR3 is TGTGCCAGCAGCTCAGTCGCCCTAGCTCCCGGGGAGCTGTTTTTT. The whole variable domain, filled in from reference TRBV13 and TRBJ2-2, reads AAGVIQSPRHLIKEKRETATLKCYPIPRHDTVYWYQQGPGQDPQFLISFYEKMQSDKGSIPDRFSAQQFSDYHSELNMSSLELGDSALYFCASSSVALAPGELFFGEGSRLTVL.

The rearrangement uses TRBV27 and TRBJ2-7, with a possible D match to TRBD2 (5 bases). In germline, CDR1 is MNHEY, CDR2 SMNVEV (reference sequence). This CDR3 has 14 residues. With 2 bases removed from V and 1 base from J, the gap between germline ends came to 9 bases. The CDR3 spells CASSLRTDSYEQYF. The CDR3 DNA sequence: TGTGCCAGCAGTTTACGGACTGATTCCTACGAGCAGTACTTC.

The gene calls are TRBV7-2 and TRBJ2-7, with TRBD2 identical over 7 bases. V lost 1 base, J lost 0 bases, and 3 bases stayed unmatched. Germline assignment: CDR1 SGHTA and CDR2 FQGNSA. This CDR3 spans 15 amino acids. The CDR3, as DNA: TGTGCCAGCAGCTTAGTGTCTAGCGGCTCCTACGAGCAGTACTTC. It codes for CASSLVSSGSYEQYF.